The TCR beta chain under discussion was sequenced for a study of control samples from healthy donors and cancer patients. V dropped 3 bases and J dropped 7; count of bases not matched to a gene: 12. Germline V gene data show CDR1 as DFQATT and CDR2 as SNEGSKA (reference sequence). This CDR3 is built from 15 residues. Libraries were prepared by immunoSEQ multiplex PCR; TCRdb keeps only in-frame clonotypes and omits some of them. This sample has about 170,000 clones, with roughly 90% found just once. The source material was blood. This clonotype originated in a man younger than 45 in good health. V gene TRBV20-1 combines with J gene TRBJ1-5; 7 bases are a match to TRBD1. CDR3: CSASRPGGIDQPQHF. In DNA, the CDR3 is TGCAGTGCTAGTCGGCCAGGGGGTATAGACCAGCCCCAGCATTTT.